This entry lists 13 T cell receptor beta chains sequenced from one sample in a study of early T cells in non-severe SARS-CoV-2 infection. TCRdb processed the 5' RACE reads anew with MiXCR; each CDR3 protein has one entry. Found here are about 98,000 distinct CDR3 sequences, 11% of them singletons; the top ten hold approximately 5.3%. Material for sequencing was whole blood. All receptors derive from an adult who was a healthcare worker with PCR-confirmed SARS-CoV-2 infection or an uninfected control (not recorded which).

A few counts support this clonotype. The chain recombines TRBV4-1 with TRBJ2-1, with D perhaps matching TRBD2 (5 bases). The V gene lost 3 bases and the J gene lost 12 bases, with 12 bases spanning the gap. CDR1 and CDR2 from the germline V gene are MGHRA and YSYEKL. CDR3 length equals 12 residues. CDR3 amino acids: CASSQAIEGQFF. CDR3 DNA: TGCGCCAGCAGCCAGGCTATAGAGGGGCAGTTCTTC.

The gene calls are TRBV29-1 and TRBJ2-7, with 7 positions matching TRBD1. The germline gives CDR1 SQVTM, CDR2 ANQGSEA. V dropped 6 bases and J dropped 1; count of bases not matched to a gene: 6. The CDR3 covers 13 residues. The CDR3 bases are TGCAGCGTCGGACAGGTGTCATCCTACGAGCAGTACTTC. Translating it yields CSVGQVSSYEQYF.

This clonotype occurred many times. This chain uses TRBV20-1 with TRBJ1-2; D unresolved. Germline CDR1 reads DFQATT; CDR2 reads SNEGSKA (reference sequence). V lost 3 bases to trimming and J lost 1 base, with 9 bases between them. This CDR3 contains 13 residues. The CDR3 DNA reads TGCAGTGCTAGTTTTCAGCTTAACTATGGCTACACCTTC. Its protein is CSASFQLNYGYTF.

This clonotype showed up many times. This chain uses TRBV5-1 with TRBJ2-3; D is unresolved. The CDR3 has 13 residues. CDR1 is SGHRS and CDR2 is YFSETQ in the germline V gene. V lost 0 bases and J lost 2, with 4 bases in between. The CDR3 loop is CASSLVPTDTQYF. CDR3 DNA sequence: TGCGCCAGCAGCTTGGTCCCCACAGATACGCAGTATTTT.

This clonotype occurred a few times. This chain uses TRBV15 with TRBJ2-1; D is unclear. This CDR3 has 15 amino acids. The V gene's germline CDR1 is LNHNV and CDR2 YYDKDF (reference sequence). The V and J ends lost 0 bases and 0 bases respectively, with 6 bases between them. CDR3 nucleotides: TGTGCCACCAGCAGAGACAGTAGCTCCTACAATGAGCAGTTCTTC. Translation: CATSRDSSSYNEQFF.

This clonotype was detected ten times or more. This chain joins TRBV29-1 and TRBJ2-5; unclear D gene. Germline lookup yields CDR1 SQVTM and CDR2 ANQGSEA. The CDR3 sequence is 12 residues long. V was pared by 5 bases and J by 0 bases, with 7 bases between. The CDR3, as DNA: TGCAGCGTTAATGTAAACCAAGAGACCCAGTACTTC. Its translation is CSVNVNQETQYF.

Many counts were recorded for this clonotype. The V gene is TRBV14, the J gene TRBJ2-7; D gene ambiguous. Trimming shortened V by 1 base and J by 4 bases, and 17 bases separated the two germline ends. This CDR3 region has 16 residues. From germline, CDR1 is SGHDN and CDR2 FVKESK. The DNA of the CDR3 is TGTGCCAGCAGCCAAGTTCTACATGGAGATAGATACGAGCAGTACTTC. The encoded protein is CASSQVLHGDRYEQYF.

The genes are TRBV14 and TRBJ2-2; the match to TRBD1 covers 7 bases. V dropped 6 bases and J dropped 4; count of bases not matched to a gene: 11. The CDR3 consists of 16 residues. Germline lookup yields CDR1 SGHDN and CDR2 FVKESK. CDR3 sequence: CASRLTGTASTGELFF. The CDR3, as DNA: TGTGCCAGCAGGCTGACCGGGACAGCGAGCACCGGGGAGCTGTTTTTT.

The chain recombines TRBV5-1 with TRBJ2-7; D call uncertain. The germline CDR1 and CDR2 sequences are SGHRS and YFSETQ. The V gene lost 0 bases and the J gene lost 2 bases, with 9 bases spanning the gap. The length of the CDR3 is 14 residues. This CDR3 reads CASSLVVQPYEQYF. CDR3 coding DNA: TGCGCCAGCAGCTTGGTCGTCCAACCCTACGAGCAGTACTTC.

This clonotype appeared many times. The CDR3 DNA reads TGTGCCAGCAGTTGGGCGGGAGCCACCTACGAGCAGTACTTC. Amino acids: CASSWAGATYEQYF. The chain uses TRBV12-3 or TRBV12-4 and TRBJ2-7; 7 nucleotides match TRBD2. After removal of 4 bases from V and 2 bases from J, the junction contained 5 bases not matched to a gene. The CDR3 runs 14 residues.

This clonotype has at least ten counts. This chain connects TRBV7-2 to TRBJ1-4; 7 bases agree with TRBD1. J was trimmed by 5 bases and V by 5 bases; bases with no gene match: 5. Germline V gives CDR1 SGHTA, CDR2 FQGNSA. This CDR3 has 14 residues. The CDR3 bases are TGTGCCAGCAGCCCGGACAGGTTAAATGAAAAACTGTTTTTT. Translating it yields CASSPDRLNEKLFF.

The CDR3 loop is CASTGLRGYGYTF. The CDR3 nucleotides are TGTGCCAGCACGGGGCTACGAGGCTATGGCTACACCTTC. The chain links TRBV12-3 or TRBV12-4 to TRBJ1-2, with D perhaps TRBD1 (5 bases). The CDR3 totals 13 residues. V lost 7 bases to trimming and J lost 4 bases, with 13 bases between them.

The rearrangement joins TRBV11-2 to TRBJ2-3; D ambiguous. Germline-derived CDR1 and CDR2 are SGHAT and FQNNGV. V was trimmed by 3 bases and J by 2 bases, leaving 6 bases between them. CDR3 length: 13 residues. In DNA form, the CDR3 reads TGTGCCAGCAGCTTCCGGCCCACAGATACGCAGTATTTT. This translates into CASSFRPTDTQYF.